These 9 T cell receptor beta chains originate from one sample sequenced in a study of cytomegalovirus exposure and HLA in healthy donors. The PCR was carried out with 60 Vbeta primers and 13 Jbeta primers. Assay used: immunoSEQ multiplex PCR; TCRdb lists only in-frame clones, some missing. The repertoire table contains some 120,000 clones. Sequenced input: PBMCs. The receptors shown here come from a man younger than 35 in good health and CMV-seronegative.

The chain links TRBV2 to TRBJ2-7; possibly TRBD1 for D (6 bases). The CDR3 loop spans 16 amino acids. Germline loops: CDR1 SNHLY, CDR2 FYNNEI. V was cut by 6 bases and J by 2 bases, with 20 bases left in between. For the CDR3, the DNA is TGTGCCAGCAGGCCTCCCTCAGTAGGGGACACCTACGAGCAGTACTTC. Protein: CASRPPSVGDTYEQYF.

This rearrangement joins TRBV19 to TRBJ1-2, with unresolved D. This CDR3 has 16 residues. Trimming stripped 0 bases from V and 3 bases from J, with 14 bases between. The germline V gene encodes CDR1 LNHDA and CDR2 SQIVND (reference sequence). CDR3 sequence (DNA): TGTGCCAGTAGTATAGAATGGAGCGGGGTTTACTATGGCTACACCTTC. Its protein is CASSIEWSGVYYGYTF.

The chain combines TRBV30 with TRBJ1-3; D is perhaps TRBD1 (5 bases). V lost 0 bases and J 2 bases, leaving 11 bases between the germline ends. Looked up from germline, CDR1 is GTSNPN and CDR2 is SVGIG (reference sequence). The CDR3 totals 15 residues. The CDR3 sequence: CAWSVPGDPGNTIYF. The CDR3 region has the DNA TGTGCCTGGAGTGTCCCGGGGGACCCTGGAAACACCATATATTTT.

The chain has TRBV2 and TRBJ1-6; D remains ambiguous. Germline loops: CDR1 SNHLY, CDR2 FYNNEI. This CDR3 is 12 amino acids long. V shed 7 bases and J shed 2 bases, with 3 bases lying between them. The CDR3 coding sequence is TGTGCCAGCAAGCCCTATAATTCACCCCTCCACTTT. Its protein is CASKPYNSPLHF.

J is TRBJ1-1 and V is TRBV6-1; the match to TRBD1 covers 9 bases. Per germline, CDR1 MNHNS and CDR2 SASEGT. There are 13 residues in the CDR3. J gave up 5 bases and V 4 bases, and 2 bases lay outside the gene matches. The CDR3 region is CASSVDRGTEAFF. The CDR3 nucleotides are TGTGCCAGCAGTGTGGACAGGGGAACTGAAGCTTTCTTT.

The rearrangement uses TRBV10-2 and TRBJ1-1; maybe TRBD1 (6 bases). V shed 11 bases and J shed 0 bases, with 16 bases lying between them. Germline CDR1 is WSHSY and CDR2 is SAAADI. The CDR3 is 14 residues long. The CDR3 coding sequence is TGCGCCGCCCGATGGGGACAACTGAACACTGAAGCTTTCTTT. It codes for CAARWGQLNTEAFF.

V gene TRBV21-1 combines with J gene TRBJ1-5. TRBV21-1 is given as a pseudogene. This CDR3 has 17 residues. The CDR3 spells CASSKENGRVCNQPQHF. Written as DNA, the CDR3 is TGTGCCAGCAGCAAAGAGAACGGGAGAGTTTGCAATCAGCCCCAGCATTTT.

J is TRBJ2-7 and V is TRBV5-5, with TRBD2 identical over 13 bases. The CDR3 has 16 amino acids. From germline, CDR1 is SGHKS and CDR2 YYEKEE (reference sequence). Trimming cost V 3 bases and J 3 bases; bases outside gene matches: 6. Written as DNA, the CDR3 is TGTGCCAGCAGCTCTCCGGGACTAGCGGGGTTCTACGAGCAGTACTTC. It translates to CASSSPGLAGFYEQYF.

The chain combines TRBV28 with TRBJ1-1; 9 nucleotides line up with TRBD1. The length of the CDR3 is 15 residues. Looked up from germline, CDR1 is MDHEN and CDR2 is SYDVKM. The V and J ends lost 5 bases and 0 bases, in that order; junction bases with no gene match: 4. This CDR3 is CASSKWDRVNTEAFF. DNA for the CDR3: TGTGCCAGCAGTAAATGGGACAGGGTGAACACTGAAGCTTTCTTT.